The 5 T cell receptor beta chains presented below share a single source sample, sequenced in a study of T-cell reconstitution after alpha-beta-depleted transplantation in children. TCRbeta library construction was performed incorporating unique molecular identifiers. TCRdb passed the PCR reads through MiXCR, listing each CDR3 protein once. The repertoire includes 580,000 or so distinct CDR3 sequences, 23% of them detected once, and 11% to 15% sits in the top ten. Sequenced here: PBMCs, mostly from graft donor cells, sampled 360 days after TCRalphabeta/CD19-depleted stem cell transplant. Receptors were obtained from a boy in the first two years of life who had a stem cell transplant for acute myeloid leukemia, so the T cells may come from the graft donor.

This clonotype was seen a few times. V is TRBV20-1 and J is TRBJ2-5; D gene ambiguous. This CDR3 is 12 amino acids long. With 0 bases removed from V and 1 base from J, the gap between germline ends came to 3 bases. The V gene's germline CDR1 is DFQATT and CDR2 SNEGSKA (reference sequence). The DNA of the CDR3 is TGCAGTGCTAGAGAGTTCCAAGAGACCCAGTACTTC. This gives the protein CSAREFQETQYF.

This clonotype has at least ten counts. This chain joins TRBV12-3 or TRBV12-4 and TRBJ2-7; D is perhaps TRBD2 (6 bases). V shed 3 bases and J shed 2 bases, with 14 bases lying between them. This CDR3 has 15 amino acids. Written as DNA, the CDR3 is TGTGCCAGCAGTTTTTTAGAAGGGAGGACCTACGAGCAGTACTTC. Protein sequence: CASSFLEGRTYEQYF.

The J gene is TRBJ2-5, the V gene TRBV7-8; TRBD2 is a possible D gene (5 bases). CDR1 SGHVS and CDR2 FQNEAQ come from the germline V gene. CDR3 length equals 16 residues. V was pared by 1 base and J by 5 bases, with 17 bases between. CDR3 sequence (DNA): TGTGCCAGCAGCTTAGAGGGCCGGGGAAGGGTTGAGACCCAGTACTTC. It specifies CASSLEGRGRVETQYF. The entire variable domain, with the rest obtained from reference TRBV7-8 and TRBJ2-5, is as follows: GAGVSQSPRYKVAKRGQDVALRCDPISGHVSLFWYQQALGQGPEFLTYFQNEAQLDKSGLPSDRFFAERPEGSVSTLKIQRTQQEDSAVYLCASSLEGRGRVETQYFGPGTRLLVL.

The chain combines TRBV15 with TRBJ2-5, with D possibly being TRBD1 (7 bases). This CDR3 has 12 residues. Germline V gene data show CDR1 as LNHNV and CDR2 as YYDKDF (reference sequence). Trimming removed 8 bases from V and 4 bases from J, with 11 bases in between. In DNA form, the CDR3 reads TGTGCCACCGGGAGGACAGGAGAGACCCAGTACTTC. This gives the protein CATGRTGETQYF.

Ten or more counts support this clonotype. The chain recombines TRBV7-2 with TRBJ2-2, with D perhaps TRBD2 (6 bases). V was pared by 2 bases and J by 5 bases, with 15 bases between. This CDR3 has 16 amino acids. The germline gives CDR1 SGHTA, CDR2 FQGNSA. CDR3 in DNA: TGTGCCAGCAGCTTAAGGGCCTCTGGGGGGACCGGGGAGCTGTTTTTT. Residues: CASSLRASGGTGELFF. Looking up the rest from reference TRBV7-2 and TRBJ2-2 gives the full variable domain: GAGVSQSPSNKVTEKGKDVELRCDPISGHTALYWYRQSLGQGLEFLIYFQGNSAPDKSGLPSDRFSAERTGGSVSTLTIQRTQQEDSAVYLCASSLRASGGTGELFFGEGSRLTVL.